The clone carrying this TCR beta chain was counted between two and nine times. Its target is not known. TCRdb itself ran the 5' RACE reads through MiXCR, one entry per CDR3 protein. The sample holds approximately 540,000 distinct CDR3 sequences; roughly 12% are singletons and the top ten take almost 7%. This record comes from a study of CD8 T cells in ankylosing spondylitis. Broader study findings: Several highly homologous variants formed a TCR beta motif that appeared characteristic of ankylosing spondylitis blood.

The receptor was derived from a male donor with ankylosing spondylitis. Sequences were obtained from blood, either unsorted or a sorted T cell fraction (not recorded which).

CDR3 nucleotide sequence: TGTGCCAGCAGCTTTTCTCGGAGTCGGAACACTGAAGCTTTCTTT. Protein product: CASSFSRSRNTEAFF. The chain is built from TRBV11-1 and TRBJ1-1, with D hard to call. CDR1 and CDR2 (germline): SGHAT, FQDESV (reference sequence). Trimming took off 3 bases at V and 1 base at J, with 12 bases between the two ends. There are 15 residues in the CDR3.